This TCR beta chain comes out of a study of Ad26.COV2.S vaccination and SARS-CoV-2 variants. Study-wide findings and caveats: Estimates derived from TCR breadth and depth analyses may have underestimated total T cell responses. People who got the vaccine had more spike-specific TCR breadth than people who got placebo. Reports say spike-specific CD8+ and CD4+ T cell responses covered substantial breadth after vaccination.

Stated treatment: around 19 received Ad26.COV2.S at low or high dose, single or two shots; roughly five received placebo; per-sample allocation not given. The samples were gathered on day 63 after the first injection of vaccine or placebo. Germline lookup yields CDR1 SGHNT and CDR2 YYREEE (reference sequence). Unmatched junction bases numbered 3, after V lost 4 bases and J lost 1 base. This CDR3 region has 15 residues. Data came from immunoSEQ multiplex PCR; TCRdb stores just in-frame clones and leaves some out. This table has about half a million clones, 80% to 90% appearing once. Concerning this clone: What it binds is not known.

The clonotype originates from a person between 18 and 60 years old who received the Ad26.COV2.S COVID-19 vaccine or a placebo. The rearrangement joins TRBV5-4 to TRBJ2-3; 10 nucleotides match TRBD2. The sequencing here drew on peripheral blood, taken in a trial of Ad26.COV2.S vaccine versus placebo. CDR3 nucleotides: TGTGCCAGCAGCCTAGCGGGAGTCGGCACAGATACGCAGTATTTT. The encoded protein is CASSLAGVGTDTQYF.